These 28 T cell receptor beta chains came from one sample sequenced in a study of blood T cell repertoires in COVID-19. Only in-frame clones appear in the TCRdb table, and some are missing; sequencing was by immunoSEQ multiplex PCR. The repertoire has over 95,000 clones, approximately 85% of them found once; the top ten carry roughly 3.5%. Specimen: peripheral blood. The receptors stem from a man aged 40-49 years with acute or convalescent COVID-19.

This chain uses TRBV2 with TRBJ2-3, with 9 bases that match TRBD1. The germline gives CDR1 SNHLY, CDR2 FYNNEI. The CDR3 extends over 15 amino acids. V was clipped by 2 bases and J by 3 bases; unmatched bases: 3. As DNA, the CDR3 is TGTGCCAGCAGTGAACCCGACAGGGGGACAGATACGCAGTATTTT. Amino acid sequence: CASSEPDRGTDTQYF.

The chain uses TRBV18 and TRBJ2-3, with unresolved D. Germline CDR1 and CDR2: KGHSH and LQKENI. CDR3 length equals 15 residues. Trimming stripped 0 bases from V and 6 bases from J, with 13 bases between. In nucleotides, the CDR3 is TGTGCCAGCTCACCACCTTCAGTATTCGGGGATACGCAGTATTTT. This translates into CASSPPSVFGDTQYF. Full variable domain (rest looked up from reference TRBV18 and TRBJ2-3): NAGVMQNPRHLVRRRGQEARLRCSPMKGHSHVYWYRQLPEEGLKFMVYLQKENIIDESGMPKERFSAEFPKEGPSILRIQQVVRGDSAAYFCASSPPSVFGDTQYFGPGTRLTVL.

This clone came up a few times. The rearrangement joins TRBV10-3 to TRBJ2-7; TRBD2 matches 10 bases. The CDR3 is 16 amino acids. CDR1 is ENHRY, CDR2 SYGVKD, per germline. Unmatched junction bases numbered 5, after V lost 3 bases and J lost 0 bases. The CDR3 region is CAISEMVAGGSYEQYF. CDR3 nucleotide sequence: TGTGCCATCAGTGAAATGGTAGCGGGGGGCTCCTACGAGCAGTACTTC.

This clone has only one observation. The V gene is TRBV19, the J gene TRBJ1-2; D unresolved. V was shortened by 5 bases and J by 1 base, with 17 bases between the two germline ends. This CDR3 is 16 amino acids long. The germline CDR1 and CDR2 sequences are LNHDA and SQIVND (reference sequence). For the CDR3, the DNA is TGTGCCAGTAGTCGAACATCCACAGACATTAACTATGGCTACACCTTC. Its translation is CASSRTSTDINYGYTF. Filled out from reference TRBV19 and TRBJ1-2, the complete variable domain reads DGGITQSPKYLFRKEGQNVTLSCEQNLNHDAMYWYRQDPGQGLRLIYYSQIVNDFQKGDIAEGYSVSREKKESFPLTVTSAQKNPTAFYLCASSRTSTDINYGYTFGSGTRLTVV.

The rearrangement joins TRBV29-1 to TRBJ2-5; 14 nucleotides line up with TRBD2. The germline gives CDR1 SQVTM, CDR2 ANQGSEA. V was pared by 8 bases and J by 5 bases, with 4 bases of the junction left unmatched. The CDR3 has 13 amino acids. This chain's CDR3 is CSSWTSGGETQYF. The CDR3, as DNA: TGCAGCTCCTGGACTAGCGGGGGGGAGACCCAGTACTTC.

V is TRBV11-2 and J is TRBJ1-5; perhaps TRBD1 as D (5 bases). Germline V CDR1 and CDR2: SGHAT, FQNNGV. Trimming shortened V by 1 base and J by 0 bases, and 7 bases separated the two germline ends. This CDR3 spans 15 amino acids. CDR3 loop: CASSLVGDSNQPQHF. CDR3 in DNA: TGTGCCAGCAGCTTAGTAGGGGATAGCAATCAGCCCCAGCATTTT. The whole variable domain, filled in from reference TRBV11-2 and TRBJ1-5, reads EAGVAQSPRYKIIEKRQSVAFWCNPISGHATLYWYQQILGQGPKLLIQFQNNGVVDDSQLPKDRFSAERLKGVDSTLKIQPAKLEDSAVYLCASSLVGDSNQPQHFGDGTRLSIL.

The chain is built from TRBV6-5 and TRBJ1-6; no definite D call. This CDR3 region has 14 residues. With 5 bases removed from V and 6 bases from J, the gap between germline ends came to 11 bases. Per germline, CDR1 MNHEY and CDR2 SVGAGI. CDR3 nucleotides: TGTGCCAGCAGTCCCGCGAGGGCTAATTCACCCCTCCACTTT. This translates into CASSPARANSPLHF.

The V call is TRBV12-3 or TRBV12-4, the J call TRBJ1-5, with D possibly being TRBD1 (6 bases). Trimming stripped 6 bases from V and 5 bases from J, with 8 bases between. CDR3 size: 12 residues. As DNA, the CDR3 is TGTGCCAGCAGCCGGACAGATCAGCCCCAGCATTTT. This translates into CASSRTDQPQHF.

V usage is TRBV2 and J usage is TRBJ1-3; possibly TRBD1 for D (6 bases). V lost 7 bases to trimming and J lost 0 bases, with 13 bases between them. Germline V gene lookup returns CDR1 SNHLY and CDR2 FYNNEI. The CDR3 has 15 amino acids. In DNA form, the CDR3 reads TGTGCCAGCACAAGAGGGGGTTACTCTGGAAACACCATATATTTT. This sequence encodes CASTRGGYSGNTIYF.

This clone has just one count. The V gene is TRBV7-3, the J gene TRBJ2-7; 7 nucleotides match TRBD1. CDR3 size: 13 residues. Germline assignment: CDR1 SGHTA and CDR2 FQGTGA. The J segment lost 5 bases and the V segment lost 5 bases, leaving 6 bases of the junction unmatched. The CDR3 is CASSPYTGDEQYF. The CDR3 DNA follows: TGTGCCAGCAGCCCGTATACAGGGGACGAGCAGTACTTC.

The chain's CDR3 is CASSYPPSGGGSWTDTQYF. CDR3 nucleotides: TGTGCCAGCAGTTACCCCCCTAGCGGGGGGGGATCGTGGACAGATACGCAGTATTTT. The chain combines TRBV6-2 or TRBV6-3 with TRBJ2-3, with 12 nucleotides matching TRBD2. Germline lookup yields CDR1 MNHEY and CDR2 SVGEGT. The CDR3 has 19 residues. The trim removed 2 bases at V and 3 bases at J, leaving 12 bases unmatched.

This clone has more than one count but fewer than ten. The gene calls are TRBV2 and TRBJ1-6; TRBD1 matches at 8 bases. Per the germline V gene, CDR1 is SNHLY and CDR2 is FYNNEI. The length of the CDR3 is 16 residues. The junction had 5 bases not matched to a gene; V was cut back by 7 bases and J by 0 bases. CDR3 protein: CASTGQGLSYNSPLHF. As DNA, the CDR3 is TGTGCCAGCACTGGACAGGGCCTCTCCTATAATTCACCCCTCCACTTT.

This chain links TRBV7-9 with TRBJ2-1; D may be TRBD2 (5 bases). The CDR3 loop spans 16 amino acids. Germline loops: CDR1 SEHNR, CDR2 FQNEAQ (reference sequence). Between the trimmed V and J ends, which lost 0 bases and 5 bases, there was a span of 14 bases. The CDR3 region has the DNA TGTGCCAGCAGCTTAGCCGTTTCGGGAACCCACAATGAGCAGTTCTTC. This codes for CASSLAVSGTHNEQFF.

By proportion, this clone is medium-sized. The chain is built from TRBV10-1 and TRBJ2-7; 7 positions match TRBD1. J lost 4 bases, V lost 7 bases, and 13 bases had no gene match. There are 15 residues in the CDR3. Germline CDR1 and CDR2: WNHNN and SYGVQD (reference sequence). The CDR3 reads CASTVRDRSLYEQYF. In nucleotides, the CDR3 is TGCGCCAGCACCGTCCGGGACAGATCCCTTTACGAGCAGTACTTC.

In DNA, the CDR3 is TGTGCCAGCAGCTCGCGTATAGCCCCGGGAGACCATACGCAGTATTTT. Translated: CASSSRIAPGDHTQYF. V and J are TRBV5-4 and TRBJ2-3, with D perhaps matching TRBD2 (6 bases). CDR3 length equals 16 residues. The germline gives CDR1 SGHNT, CDR2 YYREEE (reference sequence). V shed 3 bases and J shed 7 bases, with 21 bases lying between them.

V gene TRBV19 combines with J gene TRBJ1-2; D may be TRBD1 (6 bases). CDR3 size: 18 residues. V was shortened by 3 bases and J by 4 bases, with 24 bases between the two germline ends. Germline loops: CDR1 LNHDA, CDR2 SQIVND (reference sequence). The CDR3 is CASSISRTVPLESYGYTF. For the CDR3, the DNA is TGTGCCAGTAGTATTTCTCGGACAGTCCCCCTTGAGAGCTATGGCTACACCTTC.

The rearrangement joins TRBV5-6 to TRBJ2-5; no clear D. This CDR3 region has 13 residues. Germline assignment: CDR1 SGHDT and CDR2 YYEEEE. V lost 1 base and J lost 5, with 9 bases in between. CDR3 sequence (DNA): TGTGCCAGCAGCTTGTATAACGGGGAGACCCAGTACTTC. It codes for CASSLYNGETQYF.

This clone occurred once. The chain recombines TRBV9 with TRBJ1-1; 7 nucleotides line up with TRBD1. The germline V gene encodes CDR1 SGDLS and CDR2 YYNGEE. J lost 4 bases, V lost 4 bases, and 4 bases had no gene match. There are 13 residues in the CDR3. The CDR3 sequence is CASSLGQVTEAFF. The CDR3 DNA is TGTGCCAGCAGCCTCGGACAGGTCACTGAAGCTTTCTTT.

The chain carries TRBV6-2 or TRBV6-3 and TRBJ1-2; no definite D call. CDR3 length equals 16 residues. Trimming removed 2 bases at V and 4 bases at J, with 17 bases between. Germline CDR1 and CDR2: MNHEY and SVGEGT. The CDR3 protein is CASSYGRGGMGYGYTF. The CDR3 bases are TGTGCCAGCAGTTACGGGCGCGGCGGGATGGGCTATGGCTACACCTTC.

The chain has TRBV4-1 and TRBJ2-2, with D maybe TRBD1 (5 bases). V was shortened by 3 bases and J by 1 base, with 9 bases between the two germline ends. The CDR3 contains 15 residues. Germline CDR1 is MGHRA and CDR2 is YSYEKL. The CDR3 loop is CASSHTDRNTGELFF. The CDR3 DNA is TGCGCCAGCAGCCACACAGACAGGAACACCGGGGAGCTGTTTTTT.

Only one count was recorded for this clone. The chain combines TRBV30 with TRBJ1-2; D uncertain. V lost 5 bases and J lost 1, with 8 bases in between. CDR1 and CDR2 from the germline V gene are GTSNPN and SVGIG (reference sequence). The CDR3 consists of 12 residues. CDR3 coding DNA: TGTGCCTGGTCGGGGATTAACTATGGCTACACCTTC. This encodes CAWSGINYGYTF.

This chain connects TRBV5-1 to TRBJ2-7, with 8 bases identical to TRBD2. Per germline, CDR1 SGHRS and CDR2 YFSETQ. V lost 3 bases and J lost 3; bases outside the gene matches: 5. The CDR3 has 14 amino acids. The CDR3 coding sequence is TGCGCCAGCAGCTACACTAGCGGCAACTACGAGCAGTACTTC. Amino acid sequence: CASSYTSGNYEQYF. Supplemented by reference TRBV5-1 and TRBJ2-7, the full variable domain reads KAGVTQTPRYLIKTRGQQVTLSCSPISGHRSVSWYQQTPGQGLQFLFEYFSETQRNKGNFPGRFSGRQFSNSRSEMNVSTLELGDSALYLCASSYTSGNYEQYFGPGTRLTVT.

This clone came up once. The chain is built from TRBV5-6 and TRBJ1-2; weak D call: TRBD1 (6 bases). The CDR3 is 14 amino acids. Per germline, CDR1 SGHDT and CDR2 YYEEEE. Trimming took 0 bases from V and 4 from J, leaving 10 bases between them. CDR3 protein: CASSLGGQVYGYTF. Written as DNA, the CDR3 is TGTGCCAGCAGCTTGGGGGGGCAGGTCTATGGCTACACCTTC.

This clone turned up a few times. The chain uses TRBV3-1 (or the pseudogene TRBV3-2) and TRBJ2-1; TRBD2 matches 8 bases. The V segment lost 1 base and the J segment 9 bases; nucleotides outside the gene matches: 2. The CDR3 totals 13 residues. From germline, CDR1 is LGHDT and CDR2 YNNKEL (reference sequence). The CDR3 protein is CASSQGLAGEQFF. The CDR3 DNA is TGTGCCAGCAGCCAAGGGCTAGCGGGTGAGCAGTTCTTC.

The CDR3 DNA reads as TGTGCCAGCAGCTTTTCGGGACAGGGGAGGACTGAAGCTTTCTTT. Residues: CASSFSGQGRTEAFF. The gene calls are TRBV5-5 and TRBJ1-1; the match to TRBD1 covers 10 bases. V lost 2 bases and J lost 5; bases outside the gene matches: 6. The CDR3 contains 15 residues. Germline V gene data show CDR1 as SGHKS and CDR2 as YYEKEE (reference sequence). Based on the CDR3 plus reference TRBV5-5 and TRBJ1-1, the full variable domain is DAGVTQSPTHLIKTRGQQVTLRCSPISGHKSVSWYQQVLGQGPQFIFQYYEKEERGRGNFPDRFSARQFPNYSSELNVNALLLGDSALYLCASSFSGQGRTEAFFGQGTRLTVV.

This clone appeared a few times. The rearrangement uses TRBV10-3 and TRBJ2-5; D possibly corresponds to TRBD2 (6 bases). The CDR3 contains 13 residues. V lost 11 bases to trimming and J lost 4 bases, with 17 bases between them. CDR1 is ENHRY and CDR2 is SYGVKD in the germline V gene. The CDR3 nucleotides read TGTGCCGCCTCGGGGGAGGTGGGAGAGACCCAGTACTTC. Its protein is CAASGEVGETQYF.

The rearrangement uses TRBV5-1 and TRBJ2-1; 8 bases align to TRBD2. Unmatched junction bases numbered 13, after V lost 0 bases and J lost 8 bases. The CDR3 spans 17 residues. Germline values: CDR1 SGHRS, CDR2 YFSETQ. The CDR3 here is CASSLVTRGGPGDEQFF. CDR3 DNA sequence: TGCGCCAGCAGCTTGGTAACTCGCGGGGGGCCGGGGGATGAGCAGTTCTTC.

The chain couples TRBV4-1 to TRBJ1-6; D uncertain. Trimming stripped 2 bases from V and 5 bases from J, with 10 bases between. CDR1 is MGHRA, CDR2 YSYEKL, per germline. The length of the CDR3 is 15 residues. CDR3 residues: CASSQQAQNNSPLHF. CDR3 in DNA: TGCGCCAGCAGCCAACAGGCCCAGAATAATTCACCCCTCCACTTT.